The subject of this entry is one T cell receptor beta chain. This clonotype was seen at least ten times. This clone's antigen is unknown. Base qualities were left out, and no much larger clone turns up one base away. The data were obtained in a study of Graves' ophthalmopathy and Graves' hyperthyroidism (dated by TCRdb to the late 2010s). Background on the whole study: Peripheral blood was collected before any treatment was given, at the time of initial diagnosis. In total, some 130 blood samples were TCR-sequenced: 40 to 45 ophthalmopathy, some 72 hyperthyroidism and roughly 17 hyperthyroidism-to-ophthalmopathy patients. In several hyperthyroidism patients, the T-cell repertoires found in thyroid tissue were compared with those found in blood. The 75 to 100 discovery patients were divided at random into training and test sets in a 7:3 ratio. Once sampling was done, hyperthyroidism patients were given methimazole at a starting dose of 30 mg daily, while ophthalmopathy patients were given high-dose intravenous methylprednisolone. For independent validation, a separate cohort was made up of about 18 hyperthyroidism patients plus 17 patients who later progressed from hyperthyroidism to ophthalmopathy. The study used signatures of the TCR beta repertoire to tell Graves' ophthalmopathy apart from Graves' hyperthyroidism and to predict which patients would progress to ophthalmopathy. To explore V-J signatures that separate ophthalmopathy from hyperthyroidism, a discovery set of about 100 patients was enrolled, consisting of about 41 with ophthalmopathy and roughly 59 with stable hyperthyroidism.

A patient counted as having stable hyperthyroidism if there was no progression to ophthalmopathy within 18 months of follow-up. Patients with hyperthyroidism were aged 18 to 65 years, had been newly diagnosed, and had a disease duration of less than 2 months. Anyone with other autoimmune diseases, uncontrolled infections, pregnancy or lactation was excluded from the study. Clinical symptoms, serum thyroxine, TRAb, thyroid ultrasound and orbital computed tomography were used for diagnosis. Ficoll-Paque density gradient centrifugation was used to isolate PBMCs from around 9.1 ml of fresh peripheral blood. Total RNA was extracted using Trizol reagent, and RNA quality was checked on an Agilent 2100 Bioanalyzer. For repertoire sequencing, TCR beta CDR3 regions were amplified from RNA transcripts. The first round of RT-PCR was done with HTBI primers and the Qiagen OneStep RT-PCR kit, and was followed by a second round of multiplex PCR, then size selection and purification. Libraries were sequenced on an Illumina HiSeq2000 using paired-end 100 bp reads. Under the source paper's analysis protocol: Reads were processed with SOAPnuke, discarding reads with adapters, uncalled bases, mean Phred below 15, or no exact constant-primer or identifier match. High-quality paired reads were merged with COPE v1.2.5. Each unique nucleotide sequence was defined as a clonotype, and clonotypes were aligned to IMGT TRB V, D and J references with MiTCR v1.1. Analysis was restricted to V-J combinations with a frequency above 0.0001, which covered roughly 99% of repertoires. For each V-J combination, a TCR clonal expansion and chaos score was defined as the ratio of F50 clonal expansion to chaos observed in the TCRdist matrix. Welch's t-statistics and random forest were used to reduce the features to 10 to 15 V-J combinations, which were then used as input to a naive Bayes classifier. The Morisita-Horn index was used to measure how similar the thyroid and blood repertoires were. TCRdb passed the public sequencing reads through fastp at Q25 and MiXCR, retaining productive beta sequences. Every entry covers one CDR3 protein and lists the most common genes and DNA from its rows. Here the V and J calls rest on TCRdb's processing, not on the authors' analysis. Across this sample there are roughly 420,000 distinct CDR3 sequences, with under 25% seen only once. Around 3.1% of the sample rests with the top ten.

Points the paper makes about the study in general: In validation, the model predicted ophthalmopathy progression with 70.59% sensitivity and approximately 72% specificity; roughly 11 predicted patients were CT-confirmed with GO in a median of around 6 months. The 13-signature model separated ophthalmopathy from stable hyperthyroidism with approximately 90% sensitivity and just under 84% specificity in cross-validation, and 80%/75% in the test set. No statistical method was used to predetermine the sample size, and group allocation was not hidden from the investigators. Most expanded thyroid clonotypes with a frequency above 0.001 also appeared in blood, which suggests that blood repertoires may reflect the immune response in the thyroid.

Sequencing was performed on peripheral blood. The source of this sequence is a young woman with stable Graves' hyperthyroidism. Donor details come from another sample of the same person, matched by shared clones.

The nucleotide sequence reads as follows: TGTGCCAGCAGTCTCGCTGGGAATAGCAATCAGCCCCAGCATTTT. It codes for CASSLAGNSNQPQHF. The chain joins TRBV7-2 to TRBJ1-5; the D gene cannot be named for sure. The CDR3 numbers 15 residues from cysteine through phenylalanine. The DNA shown is the 45-base CDR3, in frame from base 1. CDR1 and CDR2 (SGHTA, FQGNSA) derive from the germline V gene. Trimming removed 6 bases from V and 0 bases from J, leaving 12 bases between the germline ends.